These 30 T cell receptor beta chains share one sample of origin, sequenced in a study of T-cell memory formation after mild COVID-19. Each CDR3 protein is one row after TCRdb ran MiXCR on the 5' RACE reads. The sample lists about 160,000 distinct CDR3 sequences; around a third were seen once. The sequenced sample was PBMCs or a T cell subset sorted from them (not recorded which). Source of these receptors: an adult woman who had mild COVID-19 (a few samples of this study predate the infection). Cell type and time point are not known.

The chain combines TRBV7-9 with TRBJ2-3, with no clear D. This CDR3 contains 15 residues. Trimming cost V 4 bases and J 6 bases, with 17 bases left between them. Germline V gives CDR1 SEHNR, CDR2 FQNEAQ (reference sequence). In DNA, the CDR3 is TGTGCCAGCAGCTCAGGCCGGACGAATGTGGATACGCAGTATTTT. This codes for CASSSGRTNVDTQYF.

This chain connects TRBV7-3 to TRBJ2-1, with D perhaps being TRBD1 or TRBD2 (6 bases each). Germline V gene data show CDR1 as SGHTA and CDR2 as FQGTGA. Trimming removed 1 base from V and 0 bases from J, with 13 bases in between. CDR3 length: 17 amino acids. In DNA, the CDR3 is TGTGCCAGCAGCTTAAGCGGGACACCCCGCTCCTACAATGAGCAGTTCTTC. Translating gives CASSLSGTPRSYNEQFF.

This clonotype was counted between two and nine times. The CDR3 DNA reads as TGTGCCAGCAGCTTATCCGGGACTAGCTCCTACAATGAGCAGTTCTTC. Translation: CASSLSGTSSYNEQFF. J is TRBJ2-1 and V is TRBV7-8; 8 bases agree with TRBD2. CDR3 length: 16 amino acids. The trim removed 2 bases at V and 0 bases at J, leaving 3 bases unmatched. Looked up from germline, CDR1 is SGHVS and CDR2 is FQNEAQ.

The chain recombines TRBV14 with TRBJ2-2, with unresolved D. Germline V gene sequence: CDR1 SGHDN, CDR2 FVKESK. This CDR3 has 13 residues. Trimming pared 0 bases from V and 8 bases from J, leaving 7 bases between. CDR3 in amino acids: CASSQDLLGELFF. The DNA for the CDR3 is TGTGCCAGCAGCCAAGATCTACTAGGGGAGCTGTTTTTT.

This clonotype was seen more than once but under ten times. V usage is TRBV20-1 and J usage is TRBJ2-1; D not certain. Trimming removed 2 bases at V and 5 bases at J, with 7 bases between. The CDR3 is made up of 12 amino acids. CDR1 is DFQATT, CDR2 SNEGSKA, per germline (reference sequence). The CDR3 protein is CSARRADNEQFF. CDR3 nucleotide sequence: TGCAGTGCTAGACGGGCAGACAATGAGCAGTTCTTC.

This chain joins TRBV6-5 and TRBJ1-1; D might be TRBD1 (6 bases). The V and J ends lost 6 bases and 2 bases respectively, with 10 bases between them. In germline, CDR1 is MNHEY, CDR2 SVGAGI. The CDR3 has 13 amino acids. CDR3 loop: CASRTGKNTEAFF. Here the CDR3 DNA reads TGTGCCAGCAGAACAGGGAAAAACACTGAAGCTTTCTTT.

The V gene is TRBV29-1, the J gene TRBJ1-4; TRBD1 might be the D (5 bases). The CDR3 runs 13 residues. Deletions cut 4 bases from V and 7 bases from J, with 13 bases between. Germline CDR1 is SQVTM and CDR2 is ANQGSEA. This CDR3 reads CSVVGGGPEKLFF. The DNA of the CDR3 is TGCAGCGTTGTGGGGGGGGGACCTGAAAAACTGTTTTTT.

The rearrangement links TRBV3-1 to TRBJ2-1, with D perhaps TRBD2 (6 bases). Trimming removed 4 bases at V and 10 bases at J, with 14 bases between. CDR3 size: 13 residues. Germline lookup yields CDR1 LGHDT and CDR2 YNNKEL (reference sequence). Here the CDR3 DNA reads TGTGCCAGCAGCCGCGGGGCCCTGTTAGAGCAGTTCTTC. Amino acid sequence: CASSRGALLEQFF.

This clonotype was seen a single time. The V and J genes are TRBV5-1 and TRBJ1-1; TRBD1 agrees at 11 bases. This CDR3 is built from 19 residues. With V trimmed by 4 bases and J by 3 bases, 17 bases remained unmatched. CDR1 SGHRS and CDR2 YFSETQ come from the germline V gene. DNA for the CDR3: TGCGCCAGCAGCGCGATAATCGGACAGGGGGCGCGATTTGACACTGAAGCTTTCTTT. This gives the protein CASSAIIGQGARFDTEAFF.

The chain links TRBV6-2 or TRBV6-3 to TRBJ2-6; 8 positions match TRBD1. The CDR3 covers 17 residues. The J segment lost 2 bases and the V segment lost 6 bases, leaving 9 bases of the junction unmatched. CDR1 and CDR2 (germline): MNHEY, SVGEGT. CDR3 coding DNA: TGTGCCAGCAGAGCCACGACAGGGGCAACTGGGGCCAACGTCCTGACTTTC. Residues: CASRATTGATGANVLTF.

This clonotype was picked up a small number of times. The chain joins TRBV29-1 to TRBJ2-3; D gene ambiguous. Germline V gene lookup returns CDR1 SQVTM and CDR2 ANQGSEA. The CDR3 length is 11 residues. Trimming took off 6 bases at V and 6 bases at J, with 10 bases between the two ends. CDR3 bases: TGCAGCGTGCTCCGGGTGGATACGCAGTATTTT. This codes for CSVLRVDTQYF.

The V and J genes are TRBV9 and TRBJ1-6; no definite D call. The germline V gene encodes CDR1 SGDLS and CDR2 YYNGEE. The CDR3 is 16 residues long. The ends were cut back, 4 bases at V and 10 bases at J, with 21 bases in the middle. CDR3 region: CASSPSEGGSGSPLHF. CDR3 DNA: TGTGCCAGCAGCCCGTCGGAGGGCGGGTCGGGCTCACCCCTCCACTTT.

J is TRBJ1-5 and V is TRBV7-3, with no clear D. Trimming took 5 bases from V and 0 from J, leaving 5 bases between them. The CDR3 extends over 13 amino acids. Germline V gene data show CDR1 as SGHTA and CDR2 as FQGTGA. CDR3 region: CASSENSNQPQHF. CDR3 coding DNA: TGTGCCAGCAGCGAAAATAGCAATCAGCCCCAGCATTTT.

This clonotype was picked up a small number of times. V gene TRBV23-1 combines with J gene TRBJ2-5, with a weak D call TRBD2 (6 bases). TRBV23-1 is flagged as an ORF with uncertain function. The CDR3 loop spans 13 amino acids. Between the trimmed V and J ends, which lost 4 bases and 5 bases, there was a span of 11 bases. As DNA, the CDR3 is TGCGCCAGCAGTCGGCGGGGAAGGGAGACCCAGTACTTC. Translated: CASSRRGRETQYF.

This chain uses TRBV5-1 with TRBJ2-1, with 10 positions matching TRBD1. The CDR3 consists of 17 residues. Unmatched junction bases numbered 15, after V lost 3 bases and J lost 9 bases. The germline gives CDR1 SGHRS, CDR2 YFSETQ. DNA for the CDR3: TGCGCCAGCAGCTGGGACAGGGGACGGCTATACAAAGCTGAGCAGTTCTTC. This sequence encodes CASSWDRGRLYKAEQFF.

The rearrangement joins TRBV7-2 to TRBJ1-4; the D gene is possibly TRBD1 (5 bases). Trimming removed 3 bases from V and 8 bases from J, with 13 bases in between. The CDR3 has 14 residues. From germline, CDR1 is SGHTA and CDR2 FQGNSA. CDR3: CASSFQGGAEKLFF. CDR3 coding DNA: TGTGCCAGCAGCTTCCAGGGTGGGGCGGAAAAACTGTTTTTT.

The chain joins TRBV9 to TRBJ1-2; D not resolved. Germline CDR1 reads SGDLS; CDR2 reads YYNGEE. CDR3 length: 15 residues. V was trimmed by 0 bases and J by 4 bases, leaving 13 bases between them. The DNA of the CDR3 is TGTGCCAGCAGCGTAGCTACCGGGGTGGGCTATGGCTACACCTTC. This translates into CASSVATGVGYGYTF.

The rearrangement uses TRBV9 and TRBJ1-6; no definite D call. This CDR3 contains 18 residues. The ends were cut back, 3 bases at V and 3 bases at J, with 19 bases in the middle. Germline values: CDR1 SGDLS, CDR2 YYNGEE. Here the CDR3 DNA reads TGTGCCAGCAGCGATCCGAAGTGGGGTACCTACTATAATTCACCCCTCCACTTT. Translating gives CASSDPKWGTYYNSPLHF.

The V gene is TRBV6-5, the J gene TRBJ1-2; tentative D call: TRBD1 (5 bases). Germline V gene data show CDR1 as MNHEY and CDR2 as SVGAGI. Deletions cut 8 bases from V and 1 base from J, with 14 bases between. The CDR3 length is 14 residues. For the CDR3, the DNA is TGTGCCAGCTCCGAGGGGTTAGTTAACTATGGCTACACCTTC. Translation gives CASSEGLVNYGYTF.

The rearrangement links TRBV6-5 to TRBJ2-5, with D possibly being TRBD1 or TRBD2 (6 bases each). V was trimmed by 2 bases and J by 2 bases, leaving 12 bases between them. The CDR3 extends over 15 amino acids. Germline CDR1 and CDR2: MNHEY and SVGAGI. The CDR3 region is CASSYQGRRQETQYF. The CDR3 DNA follows: TGTGCCAGCAGTTACCAGGGGAGGCGGCAAGAGACCCAGTACTTC.

The chain carries TRBV7-6 and TRBJ2-3; tentatively, D is TRBD1 (6 bases). The V gene lost 5 bases and the J gene lost 0 bases, with 12 bases spanning the gap. Germline V gives CDR1 SGHVS, CDR2 FNYEAQ. This CDR3 has 15 residues. CDR3 sequence reads: CASSVQGMSTDTQYF. The CDR3 DNA is TGTGCCAGCAGCGTCCAGGGGATGAGCACAGATACGCAGTATTTT. The whole variable domain, remainder taken from reference TRBV7-6 and TRBJ2-3, is GAGVSQSPRYKVTKRGQDVALRCDPISGHVSLYWYRQALGQGPEFLTYFNYEAQQDKSGLPNDRFSAERPEGSISTLTIQRTEQRDSAMYRCASSVQGMSTDTQYFGPGTRLTVL.

The rearrangement joins TRBV3-1 to TRBJ1-6; 7 bases map to TRBD1. V shed 1 base and J 8 bases; nucleotides not matched to a gene: 5. This CDR3 region has 15 residues. Germline CDR1 and CDR2: LGHDT and YNNKEL (reference sequence). The CDR3 DNA reads as TGTGCCAGCAGCCAAGCTTTTGACAGGGATTCACCCCTCCACTTT. Its translation is CASSQAFDRDSPLHF.

This clonotype was seen many times. This chain connects TRBV7-2 to TRBJ2-1; D ambiguous. V was pared by 5 bases and J by 3 bases, with 5 bases between. Looked up from germline, CDR1 is SGHTA and CDR2 is FQGNSA. This CDR3 comprises 12 residues. The CDR3 sequence: CASSPFYNEQFF. Here the CDR3 DNA reads TGTGCCAGCAGCCCCTTCTACAATGAGCAGTTCTTC. Based on the CDR3 plus reference TRBV7-2 and TRBJ2-1, the full variable domain is GAGVSQSPSNKVTEKGKDVELRCDPISGHTALYWYRQSLGQGLEFLIYFQGNSAPDKSGLPSDRFSAERTGGSVSTLTIQRTQQEDSAVYLCASSPFYNEQFFGPGTRLTVL.

The chain has TRBV5-5 and TRBJ1-1; weak D call: TRBD1 (5 bases). Germline CDR1 SGHKS, CDR2 YYEKEE (reference sequence). This CDR3 has 14 amino acids. Trimming took 0 bases from V and 3 from J, leaving 9 bases between them. The DNA for the CDR3 is TGTGCCAGCAGCTTGGCAGGGACCTACACTGAAGCTTTCTTT. This gives the protein CASSLAGTYTEAFF.

This clonotype has only a few counts. The gene calls are TRBV19 and TRBJ1-5; D not resolved. This CDR3 has 14 amino acids. Germline CDR1 reads LNHDA; CDR2 reads SQIVND (reference sequence). V shed 6 bases and J shed 2 bases, with 11 bases lying between them. Here the CDR3 DNA reads TGTGCCAGTAGCGGGGTTGGAGGCAATCAGCCCCAGCATTTT. Translated: CASSGVGGNQPQHF.

This clonotype was found a few times. J is TRBJ1-1 and V is TRBV30, with D unresolved. V was cut by 2 bases and J by 2 bases, with 9 bases left in between. The CDR3 has 13 residues. Germline values: CDR1 GTSNPN, CDR2 SVGIG (reference sequence). CDR3 sequence reads: CAWSRNLNTEAFF. The CDR3 DNA follows: TGTGCCTGGAGTCGGAACCTCAACACTGAAGCTTTCTTT.

The V call is TRBV12-3 or TRBV12-4, the J call TRBJ2-7; D remains unclear. Trimming removed 0 bases at V and 1 base at J, with 13 bases between. The CDR3 is 16 residues long. CDR3 sequence: CASSLAGRKRSYEQYF. The CDR3 DNA reads as TGTGCCAGCAGTTTAGCGGGCAGGAAGAGGTCCTACGAGCAGTACTTC.

By its share, this clonotype is medium-sized. The chain uses TRBV5-1 and TRBJ2-5; D uncertain. From germline, CDR1 is SGHRS and CDR2 YFSETQ. CDR3 size: 14 residues. V shed 1 base and J shed 5 bases, with 12 bases lying between them. The CDR3, as DNA: TGCGCCAGCAGCTTGTTCATCTACGAGGAGACCCAGTACTTC. Translation: CASSLFIYEETQYF.

This clonotype was picked up a small number of times. This rearrangement joins TRBV18 to TRBJ2-3, with 10 bases lining up with TRBD1. Looked up from germline, CDR1 is KGHSH and CDR2 is LQKENI. V shed 3 bases and J 6 bases; nucleotides not matched to a gene: 9. The CDR3 length is 16 residues. The CDR3 spells CASSPADRGLWDTQYF. The DNA for the CDR3 is TGTGCCAGCTCACCTGCAGACAGGGGGCTGTGGGATACGCAGTATTTT.

The chain is built from TRBV6-1 and TRBJ2-7; tentative D call: TRBD2 (5 bases). Germline CDR1 MNHNS, CDR2 SASEGT. The CDR3 is 12 amino acids. V was trimmed by 6 bases and J by 7 bases, leaving 13 bases between them. CDR3 DNA sequence: TGTGCCAGCAGGTCAGAGCGAGGGGAGCAGTACTTC. It specifies CASRSERGEQYF.